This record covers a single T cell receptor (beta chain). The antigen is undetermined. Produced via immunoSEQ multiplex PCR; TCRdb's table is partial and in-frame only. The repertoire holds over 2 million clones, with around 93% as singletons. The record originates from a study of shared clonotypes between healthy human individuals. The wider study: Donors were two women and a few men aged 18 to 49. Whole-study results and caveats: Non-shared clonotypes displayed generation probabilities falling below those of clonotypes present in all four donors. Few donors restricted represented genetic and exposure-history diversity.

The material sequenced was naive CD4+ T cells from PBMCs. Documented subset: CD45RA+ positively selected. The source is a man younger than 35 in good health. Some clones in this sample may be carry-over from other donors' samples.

The CDR3 DNA follows: TGTGCCAGCAGCCGAACCGTCTGGAGGGGTGGGGATACGCAGTATTTT. This sequence encodes CASSRTVWRGGDTQYF. The chain combines TRBV9 with TRBJ2-3; maybe TRBD2 (6 bases). Germline assignment: CDR1 SGDLS and CDR2 YYNGEE. CDR3 size: 16 residues. V dropped 4 bases and J dropped 6 bases, with 21 bases sitting between them.